The source of this T cell receptor beta chain is a study of blood T cells in healthy people across ages. Study-wide background: About one barcoded TCR beta cDNA was captured per two T cells.

This clonotype was seen only a few times. The antigen is unknown. General study results and limits: Roughly linearly, TCR beta diversity per million T cells fell as age increased. No one knew whether donors had CMV, which possibly confounded expanded clonotype changes.

The second PCR ran roughly 7 to 12 cycles with a sample-barcoded 5' primer and J-beta primers. Using its own MiXCR run on the 5' RACE reads, TCRdb lists one record per CDR3 protein. The sample records around 750,000 distinct CDR3 sequences, roughly 53% being singletons. CDR1 and CDR2 (germline): SEHNR, FQNEAQ (reference sequence). The CDR3 has 15 amino acids. V was pared by 2 bases and J by 8 bases, with 18 bases between. This rearrangement joins TRBV7-9 to TRBJ1-2; tentative D call: TRBD1 (5 bases). Sequencing was done on a sample of blood. The receptor comes from an elderly man in good health. This chain's CDR3 is CASSLRGRGSTGYTF. CDR3 bases: TGTGCCAGCAGCTTAAGGGGCAGAGGGAGTACCGGCTACACCTTC.